This T cell receptor beta chain came from a study of T cell changes during pregnancy in multiple sclerosis. J was trimmed by 8 bases and V by 5 bases; bases with no gene match: 6. Germline CDR1 reads SGHTA; CDR2 reads FQGTGA. CDR3 length: 15 residues. This table comes from immunoSEQ multiplex PCR, and its TCRdb copy is limited to in-frame clones, with some not included. Of about 14,000 clones in the sample, about nine tenths are singletons; the top ten hold 8.7%. The chain uses TRBV7-3 and TRBJ1-6, with TRBD1 identical over 10 bases. The material sequenced was CD8+ T cells from peripheral blood mononuclear cells, taken in the first trimester of pregnancy. This receptor was obtained from a female donor with multiple sclerosis, enrolled in a pregnancy study. This chain's CDR3 is CASSQSGTGDSPLHF. The CDR3 DNA sequence: TGTGCCAGCAGCCAAAGCGGGACAGGGGATTCACCCCTCCACTTT.